This TCR beta chain was sequenced during a study of PD-1 blockade in classical Hodgkin lymphoma. Study-wide results and caveats: Before treatment, TCR diversity in newly diagnosed patients was reportedly lower than in healthy donors. Compared with baseline, CD4+ but not CD8+ TCR diversity had risen significantly by C4D1.

This clone was observed a handful of times. Its antigen remains unidentified. All patients relapsed after autologous stem cell transplantation, and brentuximab vedotin exposure varied. Assay used: immunoSEQ multiplex PCR; TCRdb lists only in-frame clones, some missing. The sample gives around 25,000 clones, nearly 80% of which show up once; 6.5% to 8% is in the top ten. The CDR3 sequence is 11 residues long. Germline loops: CDR1 DFQATT, CDR2 SNEGSKA (reference sequence). The V gene lost 4 bases and the J gene lost 4 bases, with 5 bases spanning the gap. The sequencing used peripheral blood mononuclear cells (PBMCs), collected at baseline. This clonotype originated in a human donor with classical Hodgkin lymphoma. V gene TRBV20-1 combines with J gene TRBJ2-1, with D unclear. The CDR3 is CSATLYNEQFF. The CDR3 nucleotides are TGCAGTGCTACACTATACAATGAGCAGTTCTTC.